This passage covers 3 T cell receptor beta chains from one sample sequenced in a study of cytotoxic CD8 clonotypes in ibrutinib-treated CLL. TCRdb's table, derived via immunoSEQ multiplex PCR, lists solely in-frame clones and lacks some. Among about 300,000 clones listed, approximately 76% were seen once. The input for sequencing was PBMCs, taken at disease progression, from a patient treated with ibrutinib. These receptors originate from a human donor with chronic lymphocytic leukemia.

The chain is built from TRBV9 and TRBJ2-2; D might be TRBD1 (7 bases). Germline CDR1 is SGDLS and CDR2 is YYNGEE. Trimming removed 4 bases from V and 4 bases from J, with 20 bases in between. The CDR3 is 17 amino acids. The CDR3 region has the DNA TGTGCCAGCAGCCCAAGACAGGGAGGAGTCTTCACCGGGGAGCTGTTTTTT. Residues: CASSPRQGGVFTGELFF.

The chain combines TRBV13 with TRBJ2-3; 7 bases agree with TRBD1. Per germline, CDR1 PRHDT and CDR2 FYEKMQ (reference sequence). After removal of 1 base from V and 1 base from J, the junction contained 2 bases not matched to a gene. The CDR3 has 15 residues. The CDR3 region is CASSLEGAGTDTQYF. The CDR3 DNA reads TGTGCCAGCAGCTTAGAGGGGGCAGGCACAGATACGCAGTATTTT.

Written as DNA, the CDR3 is TGTGCCAGTGGGTCAGGGGGTGAAAAACTGTTTTTT. The encoded protein is CASGSGGEKLFF. The genes are TRBV25-1 and TRBJ1-4, with 7 positions matching TRBD1. Germline V gene data show CDR1 as MGHDK and CDR2 as SYGVNS. V dropped 9 bases and J dropped 7; count of bases not matched to a gene: 5. The CDR3 runs to 12 residues.